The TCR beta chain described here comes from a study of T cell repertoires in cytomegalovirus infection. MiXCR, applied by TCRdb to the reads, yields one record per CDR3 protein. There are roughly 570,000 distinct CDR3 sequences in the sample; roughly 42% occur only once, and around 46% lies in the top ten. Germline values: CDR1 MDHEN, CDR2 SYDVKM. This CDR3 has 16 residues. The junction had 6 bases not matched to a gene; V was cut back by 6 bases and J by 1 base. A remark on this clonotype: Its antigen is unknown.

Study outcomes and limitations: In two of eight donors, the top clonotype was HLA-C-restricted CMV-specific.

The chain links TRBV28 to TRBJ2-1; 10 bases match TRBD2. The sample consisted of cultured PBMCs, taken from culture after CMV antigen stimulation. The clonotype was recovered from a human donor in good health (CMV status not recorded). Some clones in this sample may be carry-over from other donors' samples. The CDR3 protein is CASSPSGGVSYNEQFF. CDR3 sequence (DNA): TGTGCCAGCAGCCCAAGCGGGGGGGTGTCCTACAATGAGCAGTTCTTC.